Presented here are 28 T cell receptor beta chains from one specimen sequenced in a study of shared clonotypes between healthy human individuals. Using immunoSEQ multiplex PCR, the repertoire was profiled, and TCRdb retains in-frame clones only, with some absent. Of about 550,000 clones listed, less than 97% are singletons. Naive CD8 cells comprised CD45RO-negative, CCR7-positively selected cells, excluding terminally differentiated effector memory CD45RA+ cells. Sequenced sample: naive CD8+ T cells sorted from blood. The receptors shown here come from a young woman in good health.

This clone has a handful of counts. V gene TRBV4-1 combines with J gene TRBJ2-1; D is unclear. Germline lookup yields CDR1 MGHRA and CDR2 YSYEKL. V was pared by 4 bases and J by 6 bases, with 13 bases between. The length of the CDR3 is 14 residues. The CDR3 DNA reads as TGCGCCAGCAGCCGACCGGACCGAATCAATGAGCAGTTCTTC. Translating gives CASSRPDRINEQFF.

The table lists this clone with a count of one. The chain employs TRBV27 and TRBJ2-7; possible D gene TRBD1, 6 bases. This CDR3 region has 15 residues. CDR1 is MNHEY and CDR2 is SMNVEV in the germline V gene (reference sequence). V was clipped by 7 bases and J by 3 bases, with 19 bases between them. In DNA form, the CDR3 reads TGTGCCAGCAAGGGGGACGCAGGACACTTCTACGAGCAGTACTTC. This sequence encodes CASKGDAGHFYEQYF.

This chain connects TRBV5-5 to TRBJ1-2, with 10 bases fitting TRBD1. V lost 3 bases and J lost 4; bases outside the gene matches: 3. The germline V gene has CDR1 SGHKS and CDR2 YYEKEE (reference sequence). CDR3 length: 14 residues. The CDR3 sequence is CASSWDRGSYGYTF. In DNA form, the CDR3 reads TGTGCCAGCAGCTGGGACAGGGGCTCCTATGGCTACACCTTC.

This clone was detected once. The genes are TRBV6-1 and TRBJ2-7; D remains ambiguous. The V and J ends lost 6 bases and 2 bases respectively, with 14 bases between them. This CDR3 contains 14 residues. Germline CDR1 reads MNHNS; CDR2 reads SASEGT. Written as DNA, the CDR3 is TGTGCCAGCAGGCAGGATCCTCTGGCCTACGAGCAGTACTTC. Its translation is CASRQDPLAYEQYF.

The CDR3 nucleotides read TGTGCCAGCAGTGAAGTCGTGAACACTGAAGCTTTCTTT. The encoded protein is CASSEVVNTEAFF. The chain joins TRBV6-1 to TRBJ1-1; D is uncertain. V shed 1 base and J shed 0 bases, with 3 bases lying between them. This CDR3 region has 13 residues. CDR1 is MNHNS, CDR2 SASEGT, per germline.

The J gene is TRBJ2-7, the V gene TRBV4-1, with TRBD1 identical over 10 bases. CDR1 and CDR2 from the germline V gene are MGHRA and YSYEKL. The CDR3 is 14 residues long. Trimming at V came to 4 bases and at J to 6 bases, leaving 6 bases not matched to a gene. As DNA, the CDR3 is TGCGCCAGCAGCCGAGGGACAGGGGTTTCCGAGCAGTACTTC. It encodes CASSRGTGVSEQYF.

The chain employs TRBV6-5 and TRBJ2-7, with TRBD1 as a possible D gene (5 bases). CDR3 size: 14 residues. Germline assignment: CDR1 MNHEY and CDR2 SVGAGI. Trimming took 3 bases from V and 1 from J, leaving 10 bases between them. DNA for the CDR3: TGTGCCAGCAGTTATGACAGCGAATCCTACGAGCAGTACTTC. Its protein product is CASSYDSESYEQYF.

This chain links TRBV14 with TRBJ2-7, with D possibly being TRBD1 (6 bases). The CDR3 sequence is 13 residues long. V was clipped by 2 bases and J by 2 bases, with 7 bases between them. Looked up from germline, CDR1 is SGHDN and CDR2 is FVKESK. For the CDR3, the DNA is TGTGCCAGCAGCCAACAGGGGCCCTACGAGCAGTACTTC. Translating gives CASSQQGPYEQYF.

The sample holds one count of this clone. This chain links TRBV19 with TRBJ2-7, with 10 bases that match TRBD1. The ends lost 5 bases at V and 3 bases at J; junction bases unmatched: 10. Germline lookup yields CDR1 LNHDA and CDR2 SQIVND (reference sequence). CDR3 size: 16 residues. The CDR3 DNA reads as TGTGCCAGTAGTGTCGACGGGACAGGGGATATCTACGAGCAGTACTTC. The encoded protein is CASSVDGTGDIYEQYF.

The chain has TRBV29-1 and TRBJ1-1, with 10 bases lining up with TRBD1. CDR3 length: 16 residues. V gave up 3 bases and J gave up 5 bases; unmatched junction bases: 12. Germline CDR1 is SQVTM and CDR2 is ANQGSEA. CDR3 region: CSVDIVGQGYSTEAFF. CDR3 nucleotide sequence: TGCAGCGTTGATATTGTGGGACAGGGGTATTCTACTGAAGCTTTCTTT.

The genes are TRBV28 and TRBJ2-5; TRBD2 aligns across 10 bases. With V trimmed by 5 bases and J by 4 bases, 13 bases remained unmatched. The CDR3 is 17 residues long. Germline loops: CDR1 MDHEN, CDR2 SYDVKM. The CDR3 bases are TGTGCCAGCAGTCAACTCTCGGGAACTAGCGGGATAGAGACCCAGTACTTC. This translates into CASSQLSGTSGIETQYF.

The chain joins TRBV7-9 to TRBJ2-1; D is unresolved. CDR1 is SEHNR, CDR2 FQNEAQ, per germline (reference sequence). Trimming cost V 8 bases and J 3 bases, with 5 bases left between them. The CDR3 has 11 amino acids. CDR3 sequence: CASGIYNEQFF. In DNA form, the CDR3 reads TGTGCCAGCGGGATCTACAATGAGCAGTTCTTC. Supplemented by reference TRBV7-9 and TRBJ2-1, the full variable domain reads DTGVSQNPRHKITKRGQNVTFRCDPISEHNRLYWYRQTLGQGPEFLTYFQNEAQLEKSRLLSDRFSAERPKGSFSTLEIQRTEQGDSAMYLCASGIYNEQFFGPGTRLTVL.

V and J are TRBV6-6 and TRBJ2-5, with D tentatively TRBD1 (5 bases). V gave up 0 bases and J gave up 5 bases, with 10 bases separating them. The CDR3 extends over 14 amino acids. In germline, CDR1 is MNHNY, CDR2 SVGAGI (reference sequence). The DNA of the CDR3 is TGTGCCAGCAGTTACTCGACAGCAGCGGAGACCCAGTACTTC. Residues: CASSYSTAAETQYF.

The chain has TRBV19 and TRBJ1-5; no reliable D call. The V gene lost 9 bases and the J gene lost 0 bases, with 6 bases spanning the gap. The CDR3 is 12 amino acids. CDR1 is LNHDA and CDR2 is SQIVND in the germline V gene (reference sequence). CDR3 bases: TGTGCCAGCGCTAATAGCAATCAGCCCCAGCATTTT. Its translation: CASANSNQPQHF.

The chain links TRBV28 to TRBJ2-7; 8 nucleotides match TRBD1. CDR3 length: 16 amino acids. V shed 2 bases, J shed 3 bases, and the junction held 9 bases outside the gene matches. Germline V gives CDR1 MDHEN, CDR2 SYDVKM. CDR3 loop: CASSLAPRQGFYEQYF. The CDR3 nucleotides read TGTGCCAGCAGTTTAGCCCCTCGACAGGGGTTCTACGAGCAGTACTTC.

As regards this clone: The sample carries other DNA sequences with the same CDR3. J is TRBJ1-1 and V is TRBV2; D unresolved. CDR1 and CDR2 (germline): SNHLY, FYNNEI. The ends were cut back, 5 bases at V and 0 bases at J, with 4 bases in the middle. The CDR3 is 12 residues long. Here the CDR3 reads CASSSMNTEAFF. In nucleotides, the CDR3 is TGTGCCAGCAGTTCGATGAACACTGAAGCTTTCTTT.

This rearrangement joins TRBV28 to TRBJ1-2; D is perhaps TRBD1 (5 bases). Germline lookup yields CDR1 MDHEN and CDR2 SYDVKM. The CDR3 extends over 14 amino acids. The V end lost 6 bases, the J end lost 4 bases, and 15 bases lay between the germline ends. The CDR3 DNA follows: TGTGCCAGCAGCGGGACCGGGATGAGCTATGGCTACACCTTC. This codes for CASSGTGMSYGYTF.

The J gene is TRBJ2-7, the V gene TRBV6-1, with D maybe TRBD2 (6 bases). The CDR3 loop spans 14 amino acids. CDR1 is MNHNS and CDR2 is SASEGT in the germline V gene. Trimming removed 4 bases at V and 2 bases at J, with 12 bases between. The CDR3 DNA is TGTGCCAGCAGTGGGGACCGGGAGACCTACGAGCAGTACTTC. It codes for CASSGDRETYEQYF.

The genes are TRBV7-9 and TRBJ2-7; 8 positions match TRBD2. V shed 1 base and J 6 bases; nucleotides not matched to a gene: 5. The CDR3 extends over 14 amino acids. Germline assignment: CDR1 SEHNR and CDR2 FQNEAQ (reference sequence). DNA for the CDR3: TGTGCCAGCAGCTTAGTGGGTAGCGGGGTCGAGCAGTACTTC. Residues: CASSLVGSGVEQYF.

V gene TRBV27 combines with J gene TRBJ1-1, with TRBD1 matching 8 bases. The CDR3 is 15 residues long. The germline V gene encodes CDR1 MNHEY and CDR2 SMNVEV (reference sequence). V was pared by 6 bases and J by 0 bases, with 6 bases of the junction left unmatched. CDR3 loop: CASRPWTGLNTEAFF. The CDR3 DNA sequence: TGTGCCAGCAGGCCCTGGACAGGGCTGAACACTGAAGCTTTCTTT.

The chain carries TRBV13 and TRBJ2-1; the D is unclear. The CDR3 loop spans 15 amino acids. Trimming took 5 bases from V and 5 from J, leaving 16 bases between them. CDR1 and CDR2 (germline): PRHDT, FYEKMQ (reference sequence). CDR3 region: CASSPPLLGHNEQFF. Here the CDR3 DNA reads TGTGCCAGCAGCCCCCCCCTGCTCGGGCACAATGAGCAGTTCTTC.

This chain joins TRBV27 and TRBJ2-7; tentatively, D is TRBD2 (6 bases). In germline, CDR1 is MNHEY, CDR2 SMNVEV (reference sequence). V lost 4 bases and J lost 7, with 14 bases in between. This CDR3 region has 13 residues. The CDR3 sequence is CASSYGRGWEQYF. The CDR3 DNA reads TGTGCCAGCAGTTACGGACGGGGGTGGGAGCAGTACTTC.

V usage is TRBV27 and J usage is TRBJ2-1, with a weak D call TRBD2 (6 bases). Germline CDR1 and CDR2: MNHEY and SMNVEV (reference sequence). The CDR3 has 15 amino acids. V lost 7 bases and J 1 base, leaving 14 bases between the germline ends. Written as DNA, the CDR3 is TGTGCCAGCAATCCGGGAGAGGGGTCCTACAATGAGCAGTTCTTC. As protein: CASNPGEGSYNEQFF.

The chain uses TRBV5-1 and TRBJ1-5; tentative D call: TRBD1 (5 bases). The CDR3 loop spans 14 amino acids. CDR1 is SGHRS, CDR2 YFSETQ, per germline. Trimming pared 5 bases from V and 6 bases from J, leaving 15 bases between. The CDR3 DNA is TGCGCCAGCAGGCCCCAGGGACGAGGTCAGCCCCAGCATTTT. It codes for CASRPQGRGQPQHF.

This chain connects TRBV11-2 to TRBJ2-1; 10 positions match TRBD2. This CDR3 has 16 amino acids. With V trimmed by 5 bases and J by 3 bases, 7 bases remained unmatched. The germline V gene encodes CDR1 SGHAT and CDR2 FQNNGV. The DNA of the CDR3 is TGTGCCAGCAGCGGGGTAGCGGGAGGAGGCTACAATGAGCAGTTCTTC. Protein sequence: CASSGVAGGGYNEQFF.

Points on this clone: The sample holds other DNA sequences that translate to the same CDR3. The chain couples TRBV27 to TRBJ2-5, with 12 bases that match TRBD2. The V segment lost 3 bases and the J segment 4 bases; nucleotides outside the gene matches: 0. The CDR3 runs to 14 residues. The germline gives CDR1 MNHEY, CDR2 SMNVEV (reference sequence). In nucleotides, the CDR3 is TGTGCCAGCAGTTTGGGACTAGCGGGAGAGACCCAGTACTTC. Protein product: CASSLGLAGETQYF.

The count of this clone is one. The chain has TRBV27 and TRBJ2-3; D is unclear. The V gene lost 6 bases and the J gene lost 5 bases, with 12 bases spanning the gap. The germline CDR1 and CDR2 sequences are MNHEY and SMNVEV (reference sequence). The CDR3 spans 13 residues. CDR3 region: CASRPEGVDTQYF. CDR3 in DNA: TGTGCCAGCAGACCCGAAGGAGTAGATACGCAGTATTTT.

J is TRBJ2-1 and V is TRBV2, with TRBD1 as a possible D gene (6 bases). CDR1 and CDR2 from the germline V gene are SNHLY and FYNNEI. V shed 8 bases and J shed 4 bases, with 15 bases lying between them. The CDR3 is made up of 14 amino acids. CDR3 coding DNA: TGTGCCAGCTGGGGGCTGACAGATTACAATGAGCAGTTCTTC. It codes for CASWGLTDYNEQFF.